The 27 T cell receptor beta chains below come from one sample, sequenced in a study of OX40 agonist ivuxolimab in advanced cancers. Assay used: immunoSEQ multiplex PCR; TCRdb lists only in-frame clones, some missing. The sample yields tens of thousands of clones, roughly nine tenths seen once. The input for sequencing was CD4+ or CD8+ T cells sorted from blood, taken in a trial of the OX40 agonist ivuxolimab. The receptors were gathered from an adult with an advanced solid tumor such as melanoma, head and neck, liver or kidney cancer.

The CDR3 DNA reads TGTGCCACCAGCTCAGAGGATTACCAGTTTTCGCCAAACCAAGAGACCCAGTACTTC. This sequence encodes CATSSEDYQFSPNQETQYF. The rearrangement uses TRBV15 and TRBJ2-5, with D uncertain. The CDR3 runs 19 residues. Trimming shortened V by 5 bases and J by 0 bases, and 25 bases separated the two germline ends. CDR1 is LNHNV and CDR2 is YYDKDF in the germline V gene (reference sequence).

This chain joins TRBV30 and TRBJ2-5, with 8 bases fitting TRBD2. The CDR3 runs to 18 residues. Germline V gene sequence: CDR1 GTSNPN, CDR2 SVGIG (reference sequence). V shed 3 bases and J 5 bases; nucleotides not matched to a gene: 20. The CDR3 spells CAWRPKLLAGPGWETQYF. The CDR3 nucleotides are TGTGCCTGGAGGCCTAAACTCCTAGCGGGCCCGGGGTGGGAGACCCAGTACTTC.

V is TRBV5-1 and J is TRBJ1-1; 7 nucleotides match TRBD1. In germline, CDR1 is SGHRS, CDR2 YFSETQ. The CDR3 runs to 14 residues. After removal of 2 bases from V and 2 bases from J, the junction contained 3 bases not matched to a gene. The CDR3 is CASSFRDRNTEAFF. In DNA, the CDR3 is TGCGCCAGCAGCTTTCGGGACAGAAACACTGAAGCTTTCTTT.

The chain has TRBV27 and TRBJ2-1, with D possibly TRBD1 on 6 matching bases. CDR1 and CDR2 from the germline V gene are MNHEY and SMNVEV (reference sequence). This CDR3 is built from 13 residues. The V and J ends lost 3 bases and 7 bases respectively, with 10 bases between them. CDR3 protein: CASSLGAGNEQFF. In DNA, the CDR3 is TGTGCCAGCAGTTTGGGGGCGGGTAATGAGCAGTTCTTC.

This rearrangement joins TRBV9 to TRBJ2-3; no firm D call. The CDR3 length is 14 residues. Per germline, CDR1 SGDLS and CDR2 YYNGEE. Trimming took 0 bases from V and 4 from J, leaving 9 bases between them. CDR3 protein: CASSVAPAADTQYF. The CDR3 nucleotides read TGTGCCAGCAGCGTAGCCCCGGCGGCAGATACGCAGTATTTT.

This clone turned up a few times. The chain has TRBV6-1 and TRBJ1-1; D ambiguous. Trimming took 6 bases from V and 5 from J, leaving 13 bases between them. Germline CDR1 MNHNS, CDR2 SASEGT. This CDR3 has 13 residues. CDR3 protein: CASRRTDGTEAFF. The CDR3 DNA is TGTGCCAGCAGGAGGACGGATGGGACTGAAGCTTTCTTT.

V is TRBV6-5 and J is TRBJ2-1; D not resolved. The V gene lost 0 bases and the J gene lost 3 bases, with 3 bases spanning the gap. CDR1 MNHEY and CDR2 SVGAGI come from the germline V gene. The CDR3 is made up of 13 amino acids. In DNA, the CDR3 is TGTGCCAGCAGTTACTCAGGCTACAATGAGCAGTTCTTC. It specifies CASSYSGYNEQFF.

This clone was detected once. The chain uses TRBV2 and TRBJ1-2, with a possible D match to TRBD1 (6 bases). Germline V CDR1 and CDR2: SNHLY, FYNNEI. This CDR3 has 16 amino acids. The V end was cut by 2 bases, the J end by 2 bases, with 15 bases between. CDR3 DNA: TGTGCCAGCAGTGAAAACAGGGCCACGTCCAACTATGGCTACACCTTC. This codes for CASSENRATSNYGYTF.

V gene TRBV5-4 combines with J gene TRBJ2-7; D is uncertain. Germline V gives CDR1 SGHNT, CDR2 YYREEE (reference sequence). V was trimmed by 4 bases and J by 6 bases, leaving 14 bases between them. The CDR3 loop spans 13 amino acids. In DNA, the CDR3 is TGTGCCAGCAGCGTCGGTGATACTTCCGAGCAGTACTTC. Protein sequence: CASSVGDTSEQYF.

The chain combines TRBV2 with TRBJ1-1; D unresolved. V was shortened by 10 bases and J by 1 base, with 13 bases between the two germline ends. This CDR3 is 13 amino acids long. The germline V gene has CDR1 SNHLY and CDR2 FYNNEI. This CDR3 is CATQSTANTEAFF. DNA of the CDR3: TGTGCCACCCAGTCCACAGCGAACACTGAAGCTTTCTTT.

This sequence joins TRBV30 and TRBJ2-7; D remains unclear. The germline V gene encodes CDR1 GTSNPN and CDR2 SVGIG (reference sequence). This CDR3 has 14 amino acids. Trimming left V 1 base short and J 1 base short, with 11 bases between. The CDR3 reads CAWSGGQRSYEQYF. DNA of the CDR3: TGTGCCTGGAGTGGCGGTCAGCGTTCCTACGAGCAGTACTTC. The full variable domain, rest sourced from reference TRBV30 and TRBJ2-7, is SQTIHQWPATLVQPVGSPLSLECTVEGTSNPNLYWYRQAAGRGLQLLFYSVGIGQISSEVPQNLSASRPQDRQFILSSKKLLLSDSGFYLCAWSGGQRSYEQYFGPGTRLTVT.

The chain employs TRBV10-1 and TRBJ2-3; TRBD2 might be the D (6 bases). There are 15 residues in the CDR3. CDR1 is WNHNN and CDR2 is SYGVQD in the germline V gene (reference sequence). The ends were cut back, 6 bases at V and 2 bases at J, with 15 bases in the middle. DNA of the CDR3: TGCGCCAGCAGCGGGACCAGCGGGTTCACAGATACGCAGTATTTT. It yields the protein CASSGTSGFTDTQYF.

The chain employs TRBV2 and TRBJ1-1; no reliable D call. V was clipped by 4 bases and J by 0 bases, with 6 bases between them. Germline V gives CDR1 SNHLY, CDR2 FYNNEI. This CDR3 has 13 residues. CDR3 region: CASSVGLNTEAFF. As DNA, the CDR3 is TGTGCCAGCAGTGTAGGTCTGAACACTGAAGCTTTCTTT.

This clone has only a few counts. This chain uses TRBV19 with TRBJ1-1; D unclear. The length of the CDR3 is 14 residues. Per the germline V gene, CDR1 is LNHDA and CDR2 is SQIVND (reference sequence). The germline V and J ends were trimmed by 5 bases and 1 base, with 11 bases remaining between them. The chain's CDR3 is CASSELLENTEAFF. The CDR3, as DNA: TGTGCCAGTAGTGAATTACTAGAGAACACTGAAGCTTTCTTT.

The chain joins TRBV4-3 to TRBJ2-7; TRBD2 aligns across 7 bases. Germline V gene data show CDR1 as LGHNA and CDR2 as YSLEER. The V and J ends lost 0 bases and 5 bases, in that order; junction bases with no gene match: 7. CDR3 length: 15 residues. This CDR3 reads CASSQDNAGADEQYF. The CDR3 DNA is TGCGCCAGCAGCCAAGATAACGCGGGAGCGGACGAGCAGTACTTC.

The genes are TRBV19 and TRBJ2-1; no clear D. Germline V gene data show CDR1 as LNHDA and CDR2 as SQIVND (reference sequence). Trimming removed 5 bases from V and 7 bases from J, with 12 bases in between. The CDR3 has 13 residues. CDR3 coding DNA: TGTGCCAGTAGTCTCCGCACGTCAAATGAGCAGTTCTTC. Its protein product is CASSLRTSNEQFF. Based on the CDR3 plus reference TRBV19 and TRBJ2-1, the full variable domain is DGGITQSPKYLFRKEGQNVTLSCEQNLNHDAMYWYRQDPGQGLRLIYYSQIVNDFQKGDIAEGYSVSREKKESFPLTVTSAQKNPTAFYLCASSLRTSNEQFFGPGTRLTVL.

V is TRBV28 and J is TRBJ2-5, with a tentative D call TRBD1 (5 bases). The CDR3 spans 15 residues. The germline CDR1 and CDR2 sequences are MDHEN and SYDVKM. The V gene lost 3 bases and the J gene lost 0 bases, with 11 bases spanning the gap. The CDR3 region is CASSLVETDQETQYF. The DNA of the CDR3 is TGTGCCAGCAGTTTGGTCGAGACAGACCAAGAGACCCAGTACTTC.

This clone was detected only once. The chain couples TRBV18 to TRBJ2-7; D not certain. V shed 2 bases and J shed 5 bases, with 7 bases lying between them. The germline V gene has CDR1 KGHSH and CDR2 LQKENI. This CDR3 has 12 amino acids. The CDR3 loop reads CASSPWFNEQYF. The CDR3 DNA reads TGTGCCAGCTCACCATGGTTCAACGAGCAGTACTTC.

The chain links TRBV7-6 to TRBJ2-5; D ambiguous. Germline CDR1 reads SGHVS; CDR2 reads FNYEAQ. Trimming stripped 0 bases from V and 2 bases from J, with 4 bases between. This CDR3 is 13 amino acids long. The CDR3 DNA is TGTGCCAGCAGCTTAGCTGTTCAAGAGACCCAGTACTTC. Translating gives CASSLAVQETQYF.

The chain carries TRBV7-6 and TRBJ1-2, with D possibly being TRBD1 (5 bases). The germline CDR1 and CDR2 sequences are SGHVS and FNYEAQ. There are 18 residues in the CDR3. The V end was cut by 1 base, the J end by 2 bases, with 20 bases between. The CDR3 is CASSLVSGHPNGNYGYTF. For the CDR3, the DNA is TGTGCCAGCAGCTTAGTTAGCGGACACCCCAACGGCAACTATGGCTACACCTTC.

This clone was seen a single time. The V gene is TRBV6-5, the J gene TRBJ1-2, with a possible D match to TRBD1 (6 bases). The CDR3 is 15 residues long. Germline loops: CDR1 MNHEY, CDR2 SVGAGI. The V and J ends lost 3 bases and 4 bases respectively, with 15 bases between them. CDR3 region: CASSYGQGLTYGYTF. In DNA form, the CDR3 reads TGTGCCAGCAGTTATGGGCAGGGGCTGACCTATGGCTACACCTTC.

The gene calls are TRBV5-4 and TRBJ2-3, with D maybe TRBD2 (6 bases). From germline, CDR1 is SGHNT and CDR2 YYREEE (reference sequence). The CDR3 extends over 17 amino acids. V lost 0 bases, J lost 1 base, and 15 bases lay in between. The CDR3 DNA is TGTGCCAGCAGCTTGGGTGGTGCGGGGCGGGGCACAGATACGCAGTATTTT. It codes for CASSLGGAGRGTDTQYF.

The chain combines TRBV29-1 with TRBJ2-7; 8 bases line up with TRBD1. The CDR3 sequence is 13 residues long. The germline V gene encodes CDR1 SQVTM and CDR2 ANQGSEA. V dropped 6 bases and J dropped 1; count of bases not matched to a gene: 5. The CDR3 DNA reads as TGCAGCGTGAGGACAGGGCGTTCCTACGAGCAGTACTTC. Translation: CSVRTGRSYEQYF.

The chain combines TRBV7-2 with TRBJ2-1; possibly TRBD1 for D (5 bases). The V and J ends lost 4 bases and 0 bases respectively, with 10 bases between them. This CDR3 comprises 15 residues. The V gene's germline CDR1 is SGHTA and CDR2 FQGNSA. The CDR3 DNA reads TGTGCCAGCAGCTCCATAGACAGCTCCTACAATGAGCAGTTCTTC. This gives the protein CASSSIDSSYNEQFF.

The chain has TRBV28 and TRBJ2-3; 8 positions agree with TRBD1. This CDR3 is built from 15 residues. Looked up from germline, CDR1 is MDHEN and CDR2 is SYDVKM. The trim removed 4 bases at V and 6 bases at J, leaving 9 bases unmatched. CDR3: CASSYIGQGRDTQYF. For the CDR3, the DNA is TGTGCCAGCAGTTACATCGGACAGGGCAGGGATACGCAGTATTTT. The full variable domain, in which reference TRBV28 and TRBJ2-3 provide the parts outside the CDR3, is DVKVTQSSRYLVKRTGEKVFLECVQDMDHENMFWYRQDPGLGLRLIYFSYDVKMKEKGDIPEGYSVSREKKERFSLILESASTNQTSMYLCASSYIGQGRDTQYFGPGTRLTVL.

This chain joins TRBV6-5 and TRBJ1-6; D uncertain. Germline V gene sequence: CDR1 MNHEY, CDR2 SVGAGI. The CDR3 loop spans 15 amino acids. Trimming left V 4 bases short and J 2 bases short, with 9 bases between. CDR3 in amino acids: CASSLRDTYNSPLHF. CDR3 in DNA: TGTGCCAGCAGTTTGAGAGATACCTATAATTCACCCCTCCACTTT.

This clone has only one observation. The chain is built from TRBV6-6 and TRBJ2-2; unclear D gene. Germline loops: CDR1 MNHNY, CDR2 SVGAGI (reference sequence). The germline V and J ends were trimmed by 8 bases and 5 bases, with 9 bases remaining between them. CDR3 length: 12 residues. The CDR3 nucleotides are TGTGCCAGCGAAGAAGGGACCGGGGAGCTGTTTTTT. The encoded protein is CASEEGTGELFF.